The 16 T cell receptor beta chains below were found in one sample sequenced in a study of metastatic and nonmetastatic thyroid tumors. Via MiXCR, TCRdb re-called the PCR reads. This repertoire shows 32,000 or so clones, 20% found once; its top ten account for about 7.6%. Thyroid surgery took place with no prior treatment in any patient. The specimen sequenced was blood. These TCRs come from a female donor with papillary thyroid cancer or a benign thyroid nodule (not recorded which). Some clones in this sample may be carry-over from other donors' samples.

This clone was seen at least ten times. The chain links TRBV7-9 to TRBJ2-3; 8 bases map to TRBD1. CDR3 length: 15 residues. V was clipped by 5 bases and J by 6 bases; unmatched bases: 10. Germline V CDR1 and CDR2: SEHNR, FQNEAQ (reference sequence). CDR3 protein: CASSRNLDREDTQYF. CDR3 sequence (DNA): TGTGCCAGCAGCCGGAACCTGGACAGGGAGGATACGCAGTATTTT.

This clone was detected ten times or more. The rearrangement uses TRBV7-2 and TRBJ1-1; D uncertain. Per the germline V gene, CDR1 is SGHTA and CDR2 is FQGNSA. Between the trimmed V and J ends, which lost 5 bases and 1 base, there was a span of 8 bases. The CDR3 sequence is 13 residues long. CDR3 in DNA: TGTGCCAGCAGCCCACGGGAGAACACTGAAGCTTTCTTT. This sequence encodes CASSPRENTEAFF.

This clone is judged medium-sized. This chain joins TRBV4-1 and TRBJ2-7, with 10 bases that match TRBD2. V lost 2 bases to trimming and J lost 3 bases; unmatched junction nucleotides: 4. The CDR3 has 15 amino acids. The germline gives CDR1 MGHRA, CDR2 YSYEKL. DNA for the CDR3: TGCGCCAGCAGCCAATTATCTAGCGGGAGCTACGAGCAGTACTTC. Translated: CASSQLSSGSYEQYF.

This clone has only a few counts. The rearrangement joins TRBV6-2 or TRBV6-3 to TRBJ1-2; D not certain. Trimming removed 5 bases from V and 8 bases from J, with 9 bases in between. The CDR3 has 11 residues. In germline, CDR1 is MNHEY, CDR2 SVGEGT. CDR3: CASSTGWGYTF. The CDR3 region has the DNA TGTGCCAGCAGTACCGGTTGGGGCTACACCTTC.

The chain employs TRBV25-1 and TRBJ2-7, with D possibly called TRBD1 or TRBD2 (5 bases each). The CDR3 is 14 residues long. Germline lookup yields CDR1 MGHDK and CDR2 SYGVNS. The ends were cut back, 6 bases at V and 2 bases at J, with 14 bases in the middle. For the CDR3, the DNA is TGTGCCAGCAGGGATGGGACGGAAACCTACGAGCAGTACTTC. It specifies CASRDGTETYEQYF.

This clone has more than one count but fewer than ten. The chain couples TRBV5-1 to TRBJ2-3; D may match TRBD1 or TRBD2 (5 bases each). CDR3 size: 17 residues. Germline V CDR1 and CDR2: SGHRS, YFSETQ. V was clipped by 3 bases and J by 1 base, with 18 bases between them. The CDR3 region has the DNA TGCGCCAGCAGCTACCCTCCTGGGGGTAAGGGCACAGATACGCAGTATTTT. This sequence encodes CASSYPPGGKGTDTQYF.

The V and J genes are TRBV5-5 and TRBJ2-1; no clear D gene. The germline V gene encodes CDR1 SGHKS and CDR2 YYEKEE (reference sequence). This CDR3 spans 15 amino acids. Trimming removed 0 bases from V and 2 bases from J, with 9 bases in between. The CDR3 nucleotides read TGTGCCAGCAGCTTGGGCAGTTGGGCCTACAATGAGCAGTTCTTC. Protein: CASSLGSWAYNEQFF.

The J gene is TRBJ2-1, the V gene TRBV11-3, with 7 bases aligning to TRBD1. The germline gives CDR1 SGHNT, CDR2 YENEEA. The CDR3 consists of 14 residues. The trim removed 5 bases at V and 5 bases at J, leaving 6 bases unmatched. CDR3 loop: CASSITRGHNEQFF. For the CDR3, the DNA is TGTGCCAGCAGCATAACAAGGGGGCACAATGAGCAGTTCTTC.

This clone was observed many times. V usage is TRBV5-1 and J usage is TRBJ1-1; possible D gene TRBD1, 6 bases. Trimming shortened V by 5 bases and J by 3 bases, and 20 bases separated the two germline ends. Germline V gives CDR1 SGHRS, CDR2 YFSETQ. This CDR3 spans 16 amino acids. The CDR3: CASSLNGGRLDTEAFF. The CDR3 nucleotides read TGCGCCAGCAGTTTGAATGGGGGGCGCTTGGACACTGAAGCTTTCTTT.

Points on this clone: It is likely a read error, because the conserved phenylalanine at the end of the CDR3 is missing. It is unclear where the CDR3 begins or ends on the DNA, so no DNA is shown, and the CDR3 is as TCRdb lists it. This chain links TRBV27 with TRBJ2-3. Germline CDR1 and CDR2: MNHEY and SMNVEV (reference sequence). The CDR3 region is 14 residues in length, termini included. CDR3 region: CASSLRVGTDKHYI.

This clone appeared a few times. The chain is built from TRBV19 and TRBJ2-1; D is ambiguous. Trimming removed 0 bases from V and 4 bases from J, with 13 bases in between. CDR1 and CDR2 from the germline V gene are LNHDA and SQIVND (reference sequence). This CDR3 contains 16 residues. The chain's CDR3 is CASSIEGTVQYNEQFF. CDR3 DNA sequence: TGTGCCAGTAGTATAGAGGGAACAGTTCAATACAATGAGCAGTTCTTC.

This clone was seen at least ten times. This rearrangement joins TRBV5-1 to TRBJ1-3; tentatively, D is TRBD1 (5 bases). Trimming took off 4 bases at V and 4 bases at J, with 18 bases between the two ends. This CDR3 spans 16 amino acids. CDR1 is SGHRS, CDR2 YFSETQ, per germline. CDR3 in amino acids: CASSPVGATGGNTIYF. The CDR3 nucleotides are TGCGCCAGCAGCCCCGTTGGGGCTACGGGGGGAAACACCATATATTTT.

This chain joins TRBV5-5 and TRBJ2-7, with TRBD1 matching 9 bases. V was clipped by 4 bases and J by 3 bases; unmatched bases: 8. The CDR3 is 15 amino acids. Per germline, CDR1 SGHKS and CDR2 YYEKEE (reference sequence). This CDR3 is CASSPPGQGIYEQYF. The CDR3 coding sequence is TGTGCCAGCAGCCCACCGGGACAGGGAATCTACGAGCAGTACTTC. Together with reference TRBV5-5 and TRBJ2-7, the CDR3 gives the full variable domain: DAGVTQSPTHLIKTRGQQVTLRCSPISGHKSVSWYQQVLGQGPQFIFQYYEKEERGRGNFPDRFSARQFPNYSSELNVNALLLGDSALYLCASSPPGQGIYEQYFGPGTRLTVT.

This clone was seen ten or more times. The chain carries TRBV9 and TRBJ2-5; D may match TRBD1 or TRBD2 (6 bases each). The V end was cut by 3 bases, the J end by 5 bases, with 20 bases between. The CDR3 is made up of 16 amino acids. The germline V gene has CDR1 SGDLS and CDR2 YYNGEE. The chain's CDR3 is CASSAKHGGSGETQYF. CDR3 sequence (DNA): TGTGCCAGCAGCGCCAAGCACGGGGGCTCAGGGGAGACCCAGTACTTC.

This clone was counted many times. The junction does not match germline at one end; this may be a read error. The chain uses TRBV7-7 and TRBJ2-1; TRBD2 agrees at 11 bases. The germline gives CDR1 SSHAT, CDR2 FNYEAQ (reference sequence). The CDR3 is made up of 16 amino acids. The CDR3 region has the DNA TGTGCTAGCAGCCACATTGGGACTAGCGGTTACAATGAGCAGTTCTTC. It encodes CASSHIGTSGYNEQFF.

This clone appeared many times. This sequence joins TRBV28 and TRBJ2-1; D gene ambiguous. The germline V gene has CDR1 MDHEN and CDR2 SYDVKM. This CDR3 is built from 12 residues. The V end lost 11 bases, the J end lost 5 bases, and 13 bases lay between the germline ends. This CDR3 is CASALIHNEQFF. CDR3 DNA: TGTGCCTCAGCACTTATCCACAATGAGCAGTTCTTC.